Below are 32 T cell receptor beta chains sequenced from a single sample in a study of monozygotic twins with inflammatory bowel disease. For each CDR3 protein, TCRdb gives one entry from its re-call of the 5' RACE reads, without DNA. The sample has 300,000 to 450,000 distinct CDR3 sequences. Material: blood. These receptors were taken from a human donor with ulcerative colitis or Crohn's disease, or a healthy co-twin of an affected twin (not recorded which).

The chain has TRBV6-5 and TRBJ2-3. Germline assignment: CDR1 MNHEY and CDR2 SVGAGI. This CDR3 has 15 residues. CDR3 in amino acids: CASSYFAASTDTQYF.

The CDR3 sequence: CASSLYGEKLFF. The chain is built from TRBV12-3 or TRBV12-4 and TRBJ1-4. The CDR3 runs to 12 residues.

The CDR3 spells CASSSPRSLSWVPEQYF. The chain has TRBV5-5 and TRBJ2-7; without DNA, the TCRdb call of TRBD1 cannot be checked. This CDR3 region has 17 residues. Germline V gives CDR1 SGHKS, CDR2 YYEKEE (reference sequence). Complete variable domain (other parts from reference TRBV5-5 and TRBJ2-7): DAGVTQSPTHLIKTRGQQVTLRCSPISGHKSVSWYQQVLGQGPQFIFQYYEKEERGRGNFPDRFSARQFPNYSSELNVNALLLGDSALYLCASSSPRSLSWVPEQYFGPGTRLTVT.

The chain joins TRBV11-2 to TRBJ2-5; the TCRdb D gene call, TRBD2, has no DNA to confirm it. There are 16 residues in the CDR3. CDR1 is SGHAT, CDR2 FQNNGV, per germline. CDR3 protein: CASSLVKGTLQETQYF.

The chain is built from TRBV12-3 or TRBV12-4 and TRBJ1-5. The CDR3 length is 13 residues. CDR3 protein: CASSLRNQEPQHF.

The chain employs TRBV3-1 and TRBJ1-1. CDR1 and CDR2 from the germline V gene are LGHDT and YNNKEL (reference sequence). CDR3 length: 14 residues. CDR3 sequence reads: CASSQRHKNTEAFF.

The CDR3 protein is CASSTLGDFYNEQFF. This sequence joins TRBV9 and TRBJ2-1. The germline CDR1 and CDR2 sequences are SGDLS and YYNGEE. The CDR3 spans 15 residues.

The V gene is TRBV11-2, the J gene TRBJ1-6. The V gene's germline CDR1 is SGHAT and CDR2 FQNNGV. The CDR3 covers 11 residues. Here the CDR3 reads CASGGDSPLHF.

The chain is built from TRBV12-3 or TRBV12-4 and TRBJ2-7. The CDR3 extends over 12 amino acids. This CDR3 is CASTADNYEQYF.

The V gene is TRBV30, the J gene TRBJ2-5; the D call of TRBD2 rests on TCRdb alone, since no DNA is present to check it. The CDR3 has 17 residues. Germline values: CDR1 GTSNPN, CDR2 SVGIG (reference sequence). This chain's CDR3 is CAWSVRYPSSGVETQYF.

This chain uses TRBV7-2 with TRBJ1-2; with no DNA, the TCRdb D assignment of TRBD1 cannot be verified. This CDR3 is built from 13 residues. Germline V gene sequence: CDR1 SGHTA, CDR2 FQGNSA. The chain's CDR3 is CASSLDRARGYTF.

V gene TRBV20-1 combines with J gene TRBJ1-3; the TRBD1 assignment by TCRdb is unverifiable without DNA. Germline V gene sequence: CDR1 DFQATT, CDR2 SNEGSKA (reference sequence). This CDR3 has 14 amino acids. The CDR3: CSASLGTDGNTIYF.

The rearrangement uses TRBV20-1 and TRBJ1-4; no DNA is available, so the TRBD1 call from TCRdb remains unchecked. This CDR3 comprises 13 residues. Looked up from germline, CDR1 is DFQATT and CDR2 is SNEGSKA (reference sequence). CDR3: CSAQTGLNEKLFF.

J is TRBJ2-1 and V is TRBV5-5; there is no DNA to check the TCRdb D call of TRBD1. The germline V gene has CDR1 SGHKS and CDR2 YYEKEE (reference sequence). This CDR3 is built from 15 residues. The CDR3 spells CASSLGLRGSAEQFF.

The rearrangement joins TRBV4-3 to TRBJ1-3. Germline-derived CDR1 and CDR2 are LGHNA and YSLEER. The CDR3 is made up of 16 amino acids. The CDR3: CASSQDLGSSGNTIYF.

The V call is TRBV7-2, the J call TRBJ1-2; TCRdb designates TRBD1, a call that cannot be tested without DNA. Per the germline V gene, CDR1 is SGHTA and CDR2 is FQGNSA. The length of the CDR3 is 14 residues. CDR3 residues: CASSLEGTVRGYTF.

The gene calls are TRBV5-1 and TRBJ1-1; checking the TCRdb D call of TRBD1 is not possible without DNA. The germline gives CDR1 SGHRS, CDR2 YFSETQ. The CDR3 runs to 14 residues. The CDR3 loop is CASSPEGTNTEAFF.

The chain has TRBV5-1 and TRBJ2-2; TCRdb names TRBD1, which stays unverified in the absence of DNA. CDR1 and CDR2 from the germline V gene are SGHRS and YFSETQ. The CDR3 loop spans 15 amino acids. This CDR3 is CASSGQGADTGELFF. Filled out from reference TRBV5-1 and TRBJ2-2, the complete variable domain reads KAGVTQTPRYLIKTRGQQVTLSCSPISGHRSVSWYQQTPGQGLQFLFEYFSETQRNKGNFPGRFSGRQFSNSRSEMNVSTLELGDSALYLCASSGQGADTGELFFGEGSRLTVL.

The chain is built from TRBV2 and TRBJ2-5. The germline V gene has CDR1 SNHLY and CDR2 FYNNEI. This CDR3 is built from 14 residues. The CDR3 reads CASSGNTISETQYF.

This chain connects TRBV7-2 to TRBJ1-2; TCRdb's D call, TRBD1, is unchecked because there is no DNA. Germline V gene data show CDR1 as SGHTA and CDR2 as FQGNSA. The CDR3 length is 14 residues. The CDR3 is CASSARAASTGYTF.

This chain joins TRBV5-5 and TRBJ2-7; TCRdb picks TRBD1, but there is no DNA to check that call. Looked up from germline, CDR1 is SGHKS and CDR2 is YYEKEE (reference sequence). The CDR3 length is 13 residues. CDR3: CASSLQGAIEQYF.

V usage is TRBV5-1 and J usage is TRBJ2-7; TCRdb's D gene call, TRBD1, goes unchecked for lack of DNA. Germline-derived CDR1 and CDR2 are SGHRS and YFSETQ. The CDR3 is made up of 18 amino acids. The CDR3 loop reads CASSLVSGFPKRAYEQYF.

The rearrangement joins TRBV5-1 to TRBJ1-6; TCRdb gives TRBD1 as the D gene, but with no DNA this cannot be confirmed. CDR3 length equals 13 residues. Germline values: CDR1 SGHRS, CDR2 YFSETQ. The CDR3: CASTDSDNSPLHF. The variable domain in full, completed from reference TRBV5-1 and TRBJ1-6, reads KAGVTQTPRYLIKTRGQQVTLSCSPISGHRSVSWYQQTPGQGLQFLFEYFSETQRNKGNFPGRFSGRQFSNSRSEMNVSTLELGDSALYLCASTDSDNSPLHFGNGTRLTVT.

The chain is built from TRBV11-2 and TRBJ2-7; TCRdb's D call, TRBD1, is unchecked because there is no DNA. This CDR3 contains 15 residues. Germline lookup yields CDR1 SGHAT and CDR2 FQNNGV. CDR3 residues: CASSFDGQGGRWQYF.

The chain joins TRBV20-1 to TRBJ2-1; there is no DNA to check the TCRdb D call of TRBD2. The V gene's germline CDR1 is DFQATT and CDR2 SNEGSKA (reference sequence). The CDR3 is made up of 14 amino acids. The CDR3 reads CSASSAGPYNEQFF.

This chain links TRBV11-2 with TRBJ2-7; TCRdb outputs TRBD1, but without DNA this stays unchecked. The CDR3 contains 15 residues. Germline loops: CDR1 SGHAT, CDR2 FQNNGV. The chain's CDR3 is CASSKGQGASEEQYF.

This chain connects TRBV10-3 to TRBJ2-5; lacking DNA, the TRBD1 call made by TCRdb goes unchecked. This CDR3 is 12 amino acids long. Germline V gene lookup returns CDR1 ENHRY and CDR2 SYGVKD. The CDR3 loop is CAIGQNQETQYF.

V usage is TRBV4-2 and J usage is TRBJ2-5; TCRdb calls TRBD2, which cannot be checked without DNA. Looked up from germline, CDR1 is LGHNA and CDR2 is YNFKEQ. This CDR3 is built from 14 residues. The CDR3 sequence: CASSQVRGQETQYF.

The chain combines TRBV20-1 with TRBJ2-3; TCRdb's D call, TRBD2, is unchecked because there is no DNA. Germline lookup yields CDR1 DFQATT and CDR2 SNEGSKA (reference sequence). This CDR3 is built from 14 residues. CDR3 loop: CSARGRASTDTQYF.

The chain uses TRBV5-1 and TRBJ2-5; TCRdb reports TRBD1, a call that lacks DNA to check it against. CDR3 length: 19 residues. Looked up from germline, CDR1 is SGHRS and CDR2 is YFSETQ. The CDR3 protein is CASSWRPPLAGGLQETQYF.

The chain uses TRBV7-2 and TRBJ2-1; without DNA, the TCRdb call of TRBD2 cannot be checked. CDR1 SGHTA and CDR2 FQGNSA come from the germline V gene. This CDR3 region has 14 residues. The CDR3 sequence is CASSLRGGHNEQFF.

The gene calls are TRBV5-1 and TRBJ1-5; lacking DNA, the TRBD1 call made by TCRdb goes unchecked. Germline V gives CDR1 SGHRS, CDR2 YFSETQ. The CDR3 totals 13 residues. CDR3 sequence: CASSEGADQPQHF.